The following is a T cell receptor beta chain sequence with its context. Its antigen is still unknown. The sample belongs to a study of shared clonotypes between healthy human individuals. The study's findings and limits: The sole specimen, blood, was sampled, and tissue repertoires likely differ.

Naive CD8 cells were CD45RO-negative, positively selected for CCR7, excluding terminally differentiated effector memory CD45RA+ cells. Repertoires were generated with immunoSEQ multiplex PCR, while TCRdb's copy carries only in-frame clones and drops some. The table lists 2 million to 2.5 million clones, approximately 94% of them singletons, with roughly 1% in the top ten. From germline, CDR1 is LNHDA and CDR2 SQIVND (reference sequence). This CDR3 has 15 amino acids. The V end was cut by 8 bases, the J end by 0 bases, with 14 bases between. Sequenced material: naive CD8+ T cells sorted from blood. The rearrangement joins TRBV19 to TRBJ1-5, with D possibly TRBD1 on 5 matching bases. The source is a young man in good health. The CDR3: CASGDRITSNQPQHF. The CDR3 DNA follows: TGTGCCAGTGGGGACCGGATAACTAGCAATCAGCCCCAGCATTTT. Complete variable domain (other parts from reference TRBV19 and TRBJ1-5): DGGITQSPKYLFRKEGQNVTLSCEQNLNHDAMYWYRQDPGQGLRLIYYSQIVNDFQKGDIAEGYSVSREKKESFPLTVTSAQKNPTAFYLCASGDRITSNQPQHFGDGTRLSIL.